This T cell receptor (beta chain) was observed in a study of cytotoxic CD8 clonotypes in ibrutinib-treated CLL. Study-wide background: Of a cohort that held about a dozen relapsed/refractory and roughly 14 treatment-naive patients, 17 to 18 were IGHV unmutated.

Sequenced by immunoSEQ multiplex PCR; TCRdb stores in-frame clones only, minus some. The repertoire holds tens of thousands of clones, approximately 71% seen once, with roughly 45% in the top ten. The CDR3 consists of 15 residues. V shed 1 base and J 6 bases; nucleotides not matched to a gene: 5. Germline V lookup: CDR1 MNHNS, CDR2 SASEGT. General observations from the study: Sustained-remission patients were sampled at different times than progressing patients were. Baseline clonality was higher than in age-matched healthy donors and moved in step with circulating CD8+ T-cell counts. Clonotypes that were public were uncommon, and they contracted or stayed stable on treatment.

On this clone itself: Its target is not known.

Sequenced here: PBMCs, sampled after 12 months of ibrutinib treatment. The V and J genes are TRBV6-1 and TRBJ2-7; 11 bases match TRBD1. The source of this sequence is a human donor with chronic lymphocytic leukemia. The CDR3 loop reads CASSEDGTGGGEQYF. CDR3 nucleotide sequence: TGTGCCAGCAGTGAAGACGGGACAGGGGGTGGCGAGCAGTACTTC.